Below are 11 T cell receptor beta chains sequenced from a single sample in a study of shared clonotypes between healthy human individuals. This table comes from immunoSEQ multiplex PCR, and its TCRdb copy is limited to in-frame clones, with some not included. The data show about 1,500,000 clones, 96% seen once. Sequencing input: naive CD4+ T cells sorted from blood. Subset: CD45RA+ positively selected. These receptors originate from a young man in good health.

Remarks on this clone: The identical CDR3 is also encoded by other nucleotide sequences in the sample. The chain joins TRBV5-1 to TRBJ1-1; D not resolved. The germline V gene has CDR1 SGHRS and CDR2 YFSETQ. This CDR3 has 13 amino acids. Trimming stripped 4 bases from V and 3 bases from J, with 10 bases between. Here the CDR3 reads CASSPGRDTEAFF. DNA of the CDR3: TGCGCCAGCAGCCCCGGCAGAGACACTGAAGCTTTCTTT. Supplemented by reference TRBV5-1 and TRBJ1-1, the full variable domain reads KAGVTQTPRYLIKTRGQQVTLSCSPISGHRSVSWYQQTPGQGLQFLFEYFSETQRNKGNFPGRFSGRQFSNSRSEMNVSTLELGDSALYLCASSPGRDTEAFFGQGTRLTVV.

The genes are TRBV6-1 and TRBJ2-6; 7 bases are a match to TRBD1. Germline V gene data show CDR1 as MNHNS and CDR2 as SASEGT. CDR3 length: 18 residues. The V gene end was trimmed by 4 bases and the J gene end by 0 bases; junction bases not matched to a gene: 9. The CDR3 spells CASSGFRGTLSGANVLTF. The DNA of the CDR3 is TGTGCCAGCAGTGGCTTCAGGGGGACCCTCTCTGGGGCCAACGTCCTGACTTTC.

This clone has only one observation. The chain uses TRBV2 and TRBJ2-5, with 8 bases lining up with TRBD1. The CDR3 contains 15 residues. The V gene's germline CDR1 is SNHLY and CDR2 FYNNEI. Losses at the gene ends were 5 bases for V and 4 bases for J; bases not matched to a gene: 9. CDR3 amino acids: CASSFRQGHRETQYF. The CDR3, as DNA: TGTGCCAGCAGTTTTAGACAGGGGCACCGAGAGACCCAGTACTTC.

This clone showed up just once. J is TRBJ2-6 and V is TRBV14; possibly TRBD2 for D (6 bases). Trimming stripped 4 bases from V and 0 bases from J, with 13 bases between. The length of the CDR3 is 17 residues. Per the germline V gene, CDR1 is SGHDN and CDR2 is FVKESK. CDR3 in amino acids: CASSRDLPSSGANVLTF. CDR3 in DNA: TGTGCCAGCAGCCGGGACTTACCGAGCTCTGGGGCCAACGTCCTGACTTTC.

The CDR3 DNA follows: TGCGCCAGCAGCTTAGTAGCTGGGTGGACAGATACGCAGTATTTT. Protein sequence: CASSLVAGWTDTQYF. The chain links TRBV5-1 to TRBJ2-3, with D uncertain. CDR3 length: 15 residues. V was shortened by 2 bases and J by 3 bases, with 13 bases between the two germline ends. Per the germline V gene, CDR1 is SGHRS and CDR2 is YFSETQ. The full variable domain, with the rest looked up from reference TRBV5-1 and TRBJ2-3, is KAGVTQTPRYLIKTRGQQVTLSCSPISGHRSVSWYQQTPGQGLQFLFEYFSETQRNKGNFPGRFSGRQFSNSRSEMNVSTLELGDSALYLCASSLVAGWTDTQYFGPGTRLTVL.

The chain employs TRBV6-5 and TRBJ2-7, with 12 nucleotides matching TRBD2. The V gene end was trimmed by 4 bases and the J gene end by 2 bases; junction bases not matched to a gene: 6. Per germline, CDR1 MNHEY and CDR2 SVGAGI. The CDR3 has 16 amino acids. CDR3 nucleotides: TGTGCCAGCAGTTCCGCTAGCGGGAGGGGCCCCTACGAGCAGTACTTC. It encodes CASSSASGRGPYEQYF.

The chain joins TRBV6-1 to TRBJ1-1, with TRBD1 as a possible D gene (5 bases). The CDR3 has 13 residues. Germline V lookup: CDR1 MNHNS, CDR2 SASEGT. The germline V and J ends were trimmed by 6 bases and 5 bases, with 13 bases remaining between them. The CDR3: CASRGRGETEAFF. The CDR3 bases are TGTGCCAGCAGGGGTAGGGGTGAAACTGAAGCTTTCTTT.

The chain links TRBV28 to TRBJ2-2; tentative D call: TRBD2 (5 bases). The CDR3 spans 16 residues. V lost 6 bases, J lost 5 bases, and 19 bases lay in between. Germline values: CDR1 MDHEN, CDR2 SYDVKM. CDR3 residues: CASSNGLPEATGELFF. DNA for the CDR3: TGTGCCAGCAGCAACGGACTCCCGGAGGCGACCGGGGAGCTGTTTTTT.

The rearrangement joins TRBV21-1 to TRBJ1-1. TRBV21-1 is labeled a pseudogene. CDR3 length equals 12 residues. CDR3 nucleotides: TGTGCCAGCAGCAGATCGAACACTGAAGCTTTCTTT. Translation gives CASSRSNTEAFF.

The V and J genes are TRBV18 and TRBJ2-7; D not resolved. Trimming took off 3 bases at V and 1 base at J, with 7 bases between the two ends. Germline V CDR1 and CDR2: KGHSH, LQKENI. The CDR3 covers 13 residues. CDR3 region: CASSPDASYEQYF. CDR3 coding DNA: TGTGCCAGCTCACCTGATGCTTCCTACGAGCAGTACTTC. Together with reference TRBV18 and TRBJ2-7, the CDR3 gives the full variable domain: NAGVMQNPRHLVRRRGQEARLRCSPMKGHSHVYWYRQLPEEGLKFMVYLQKENIIDESGMPKERFSAEFPKEGPSILRIQQVVRGDSAAYFCASSPDASYEQYFGPGTRLTVT.

The chain recombines TRBV25-1 with TRBJ1-2; weak D call: TRBD1 (5 bases). V was shortened by 6 bases and J by 1 base, with 12 bases between the two germline ends. The CDR3 is 14 amino acids. Germline values: CDR1 MGHDK, CDR2 SYGVNS. Written as DNA, the CDR3 is TGTGCCAGCAGCAGGGATGGGATTAACTATGGCTACACCTTC. Translating it yields CASSRDGINYGYTF.